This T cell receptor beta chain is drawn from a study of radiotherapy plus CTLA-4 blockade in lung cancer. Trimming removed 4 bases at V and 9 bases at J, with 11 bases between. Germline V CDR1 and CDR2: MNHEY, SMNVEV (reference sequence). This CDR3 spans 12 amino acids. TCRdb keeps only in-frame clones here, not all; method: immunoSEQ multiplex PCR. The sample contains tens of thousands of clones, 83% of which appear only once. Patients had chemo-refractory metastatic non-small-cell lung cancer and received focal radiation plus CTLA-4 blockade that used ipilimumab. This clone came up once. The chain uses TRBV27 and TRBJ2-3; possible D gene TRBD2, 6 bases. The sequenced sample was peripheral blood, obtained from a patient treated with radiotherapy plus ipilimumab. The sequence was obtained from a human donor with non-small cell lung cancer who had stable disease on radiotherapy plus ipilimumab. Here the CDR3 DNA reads TGTGCCAGCAGTTCCCGGACTACGACGCAGTATTTT. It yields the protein CASSSRTTTQYF.